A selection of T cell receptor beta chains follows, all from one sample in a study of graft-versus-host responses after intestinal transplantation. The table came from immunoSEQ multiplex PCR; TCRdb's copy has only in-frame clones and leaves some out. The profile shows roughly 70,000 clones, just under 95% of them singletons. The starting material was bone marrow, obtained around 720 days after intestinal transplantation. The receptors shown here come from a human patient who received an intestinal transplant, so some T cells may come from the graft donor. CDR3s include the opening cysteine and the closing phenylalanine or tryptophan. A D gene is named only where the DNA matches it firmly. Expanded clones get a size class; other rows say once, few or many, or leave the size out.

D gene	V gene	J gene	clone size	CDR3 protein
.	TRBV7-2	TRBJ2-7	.	CASSLTVTYEQYF
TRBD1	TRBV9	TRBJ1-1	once	CASSPSRTGERPEAFF
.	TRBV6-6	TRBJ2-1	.	CASSYSEVLNEQFF
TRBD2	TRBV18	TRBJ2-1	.	CASSPPGAGERNEQFF
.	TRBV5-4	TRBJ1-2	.	CASSMGGRQDSNYGYTF
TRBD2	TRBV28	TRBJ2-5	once	CASSLLAGGGETQYF
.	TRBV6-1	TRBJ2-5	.	CASSERDPTEKRQETQYF
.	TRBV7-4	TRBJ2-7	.	CASSLEFQALYEQYF
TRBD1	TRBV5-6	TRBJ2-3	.	CASSWEQGAPTDTQYF
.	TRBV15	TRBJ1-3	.	CATSRDIPVSGSGNTIYF
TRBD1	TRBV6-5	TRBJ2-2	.	CASSVQGIRTGELFF
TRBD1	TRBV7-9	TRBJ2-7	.	CASSLATGSYEQYF
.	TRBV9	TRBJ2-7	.	CASAGTPAHEQYF